These 24 T cell receptor beta chains share one sample of origin, sequenced in a study of CD8+CD57+ T cells in acquired aplastic anemia. It was patients with CD8+CD57+ cell expansion by flow cytometry who were chosen for sequencing. The study profiled TCR beta VDJ and CDR3 using genomic DNA as template. TCRdb independently ran MiXCR on the reads; one entry per CDR3 protein. Of roughly 80,000 distinct CDR3 sequences in the sample, roughly 72% were seen once. Input material: sorted CD4+, CD8+, or CD8+CD57+ T cells (not recorded which) from PBMCs. The source of these receptors is a human donor with aplastic anemia.

The table lists this clonotype with many counts. The chain uses TRBV4-3 and TRBJ1-2; no definite D call. CDR3 length: 17 amino acids. The germline V and J ends were trimmed by 3 bases and 2 bases, with 19 bases remaining between them. Germline-derived CDR1 and CDR2 are LGHNA and YSLEER. The CDR3 DNA sequence: TGCGCCAGCAGCCACCTCTTAGAAGAGGGAACGAACTATGGCTACACCTTC. Translated, it gives CASSHLLEEGTNYGYTF.

Turning to this clonotype: One junction end disagrees with the germline gene, perhaps due to a read error. The V and J genes are TRBV12-3 or TRBV12-4 and TRBJ1-5, with D maybe TRBD1 (5 bases). The length of the CDR3 is 17 residues. The CDR3 region has the DNA TGTGCCAGCAGCTTAGCTGGGACGGACCCCCGGAATCAGCCCCAGCATTTT. Protein product: CASSLAGTDPRNQPQHF.

The chain combines TRBV15 with TRBJ1-5, with D perhaps TRBD1 (5 bases). Trimming shortened V by 5 bases and J by 6 bases, and 14 bases separated the two germline ends. Germline V gene data show CDR1 as LNHNV and CDR2 as YYDKDF (reference sequence). The CDR3 consists of 14 residues. CDR3 coding DNA: TGTGCCACCAGCGGGGGAGGCGGCCGTCAGCCCCAGCATTTT. Residues: CATSGGGGRQPQHF.

The chain recombines TRBV25-1 with TRBJ1-3; 7 bases fit TRBD1. CDR3 length equals 16 residues. The V gene's germline CDR1 is MGHDK and CDR2 SYGVNS. The J segment lost 2 bases and the V segment lost 4 bases, leaving 8 bases of the junction unmatched. The CDR3: CASSAAGQGAGNTIYF. Written as DNA, the CDR3 is TGTGCCAGCAGTGCCGCTGGGCAGGGGGCTGGAAACACCATATATTTT.

The genes are TRBV20-1 and TRBJ2-7; tentatively, D is TRBD2 (5 bases). The CDR3 runs to 17 residues. The germline V gene has CDR1 DFQATT and CDR2 SNEGSKA (reference sequence). V gave up 0 bases and J gave up 2 bases, with 20 bases separating them. The CDR3 loop is CSARDGSVTSNTYEQYF. CDR3 sequence (DNA): TGCAGTGCTAGAGATGGGAGTGTTACTTCTAATACCTACGAGCAGTACTTC.

This clonotype has only a few counts. This rearrangement joins TRBV11-2 to TRBJ1-1; D perhaps matches TRBD1 (6 bases). CDR1 is SGHAT and CDR2 is FQNNGV in the germline V gene. This CDR3 has 14 amino acids. Trimming took 5 bases from V and 4 from J, leaving 14 bases between them. CDR3 in amino acids: CASSQQGGGTEAFF. CDR3 nucleotide sequence: TGTGCCAGCAGCCAGCAGGGAGGGGGCACTGAAGCTTTCTTT.

The rearrangement links TRBV24-1 to TRBJ2-1; D is possibly TRBD1 (6 bases). V was trimmed by 7 bases and J by 1 base, leaving 13 bases between them. The CDR3 contains 15 residues. The germline gives CDR1 KGHDR, CDR2 SFDVKD. The CDR3, as DNA: TGTGCCACCAGGGGGCAGGGGAGATCCTACAATGAGCAGTTCTTC. It translates to CATRGQGRSYNEQFF.

This clonotype was recorded a few times. This chain links TRBV15 with TRBJ1-5; D possibly corresponds to TRBD1 (5 bases). CDR1 is LNHNV and CDR2 is YYDKDF in the germline V gene (reference sequence). V lost 6 bases, J lost 6 bases, and 15 bases lay in between. CDR3 size: 14 residues. The CDR3 region has the DNA TGTGCCACCAGTGGTGGGACTGCCCGTCAGCCCCAGCATTTT. This sequence encodes CATSGGTARQPQHF.

V usage is TRBV15 and J usage is TRBJ2-7; 7 bases match TRBD1. Trimming at V came to 8 bases and at J to 2 bases, leaving 9 bases not matched to a gene. The CDR3 has 14 residues. Per the germline V gene, CDR1 is LNHNV and CDR2 is YYDKDF (reference sequence). The CDR3 DNA sequence: TGTGCCACCTCTATGGACAGGATCGCCTACGAGCAGTACTTC. Translation gives CATSMDRIAYEQYF.

Points on this clonotype: Compared with germline, one end of the junction differs, possibly owing to a read error. The chain employs TRBV11-1 and TRBJ1-2, with TRBD1 matching 7 bases. Germline-derived CDR1 and CDR2 are SGHAT and FQDESV (reference sequence). This CDR3 contains 19 residues. The CDR3, as DNA: TGTGCCAGCAGCTGGGCATTACAGGGGCGCACCCTGATTAGCTATGGCAACACCTTC. Protein sequence: CASSWALQGRTLISYGNTF.

The V call is TRBV5-4, the J call TRBJ2-2, with D maybe TRBD2 (6 bases). V was pared by 2 bases and J by 3 bases, with 17 bases between. Per germline, CDR1 SGHNT and CDR2 YYREEE (reference sequence). This CDR3 contains 17 residues. The CDR3 loop is CASSLVRREFHTGELFF. In DNA form, the CDR3 reads TGTGCCAGCAGCTTAGTTCGTCGGGAGTTTCACACCGGGGAGCTGTTTTTT.

CDR3 nucleotides: TGCAGCGTTGCTTTCACGGTAAATTCACCCCTCCACTTT. It specifies CSVAFTVNSPLHF. The chain employs TRBV29-1 and TRBJ1-6; unclear D gene. The CDR3 length is 13 residues. V lost 4 bases to trimming and J lost 7 bases, with 11 bases between them. Looked up from germline, CDR1 is SQVTM and CDR2 is ANQGSEA.

This clonotype showed up just a few times. The chain carries TRBV2 and TRBJ2-3; D not certain. This CDR3 is 12 amino acids long. Germline V gene lookup returns CDR1 SNHLY and CDR2 FYNNEI. V gave up 8 bases and J gave up 1 base, with 7 bases separating them. The CDR3 DNA reads TGTGCCAGCGACCAGGGCACAGATACGCAGTATTTT. Its protein is CASDQGTDTQYF.

The V and J genes are TRBV24-1 and TRBJ1-5; D is undetermined. The ends were cut back, 3 bases at V and 5 bases at J, with 16 bases in the middle. From germline, CDR1 is KGHDR and CDR2 SFDVKD. The CDR3 consists of 16 residues. The CDR3 bases are TGTGCCACCAGTGATCCTAAAGCTGATCTGCATCAGCCCCAGCATTTT. Translated: CATSDPKADLHQPQHF.

Worth noting for this clonotype: Germline is not matched at one junction end, which may reflect a read error. The rearrangement joins TRBV10-3 to TRBJ1-2, with D perhaps matching TRBD1 (5 bases). Germline V gene sequence: CDR1 ENHRY, CDR2 SYGVKD. The CDR3 has 13 residues. The chain's CDR3 is CALREGPNYGYTF. As DNA, the CDR3 is TGTGCCCTCAGGGAAGGGCCTAACTATGGCTACACCTTC.

Note on this clonotype: An end of the junction differs from the germline gene, which may be a read error. This sequence joins TRBV10-3 and TRBJ2-7; D assignment may be TRBD1 or TRBD2 (6 bases each). The length of the CDR3 is 13 residues. Per the germline V gene, CDR1 is ENHRY and CDR2 is SYGVKD. CDR3 protein: CASSLEGGGEQYF. The CDR3 nucleotides are TGTGCCAGCAGTTTAGAGGGGGGCGGCGAGCAGTACTTC.

In this sample, this clonotype turned up many times. V is TRBV12-3 or TRBV12-4 and J is TRBJ2-5; D is uncertain. CDR3 size: 12 residues. Trimming removed 1 base at V and 5 bases at J, with 5 bases between. The CDR3 sequence: CASSLVRETQYF. As DNA, the CDR3 is TGTGCCAGCAGTTTAGTACGGGAGACCCAGTACTTC.

This clonotype has a handful of counts. This chain joins TRBV25-1 and TRBJ2-3; 7 bases align to TRBD2. Unmatched junction bases numbered 7, after V lost 7 bases and J lost 0 bases. The germline V gene encodes CDR1 MGHDK and CDR2 SYGVNS. The CDR3 is 15 residues long. CDR3 region: CASTRAGTSTDTQYF. CDR3 coding DNA: TGTGCCAGCACACGAGCGGGGACTAGCACAGATACGCAGTATTTT.

The chain carries TRBV19 and TRBJ2-7; 8 positions agree with TRBD2. V dropped 1 base and J dropped 0; count of bases not matched to a gene: 5. In germline, CDR1 is LNHDA, CDR2 SQIVND (reference sequence). CDR3 size: 16 residues. CDR3 sequence reads: CASSIGGSGSSYEQYF. CDR3 bases: TGTGCCAGTAGTATAGGCGGCAGCGGGAGCTCCTACGAGCAGTACTTC.

V gene TRBV2 combines with J gene TRBJ1-2; maybe TRBD1 (5 bases). The CDR3 is 14 residues long. V lost 4 bases and J lost 7, with 16 bases in between. CDR1 is SNHLY, CDR2 FYNNEI, per germline. The CDR3 sequence is CASSGYRKGLGYTF. CDR3 sequence (DNA): TGTGCCAGCAGTGGGTACAGGAAGGGGCTTGGCTACACCTTC.

The V call is TRBV15, the J call TRBJ2-7, with D maybe TRBD2 (6 bases). CDR3 length: 15 amino acids. Trimming cost V 1 base and J 5 bases, with 15 bases left between them. Germline CDR1 is LNHNV and CDR2 is YYDKDF (reference sequence). The CDR3 here is CATSRVTSGNHEQYF. The CDR3 nucleotides read TGTGCCACCAGCAGAGTGACTAGTGGGAACCACGAGCAGTACTTC.

The J gene is TRBJ2-5, the V gene TRBV24-1; the D gene could be TRBD1 or TRBD2 (5 bases each). The germline V gene encodes CDR1 KGHDR and CDR2 SFDVKD. V lost 3 bases and J lost 2, with 18 bases in between. This CDR3 contains 17 residues. Here the CDR3 DNA reads TGTGCCACCAGTGATCCCCGATCAGGATGGGGGCAAGAGACCCAGTACTTC. Protein product: CATSDPRSGWGQETQYF.

The CDR3, as DNA: TGTGCCAGCGGGCGGGGGAATGAGCAGTTCTTC. Encoded protein: CASGRGNEQFF. The chain uses TRBV2 and TRBJ2-1; 7 positions agree with TRBD2. Germline V gene sequence: CDR1 SNHLY, CDR2 FYNNEI. This CDR3 is built from 11 residues. V gave up 8 bases and J gave up 7 bases; unmatched junction bases: 2.

The chain joins TRBV29-1 to TRBJ2-7; no clear D. Germline lookup yields CDR1 SQVTM and CDR2 ANQGSEA. V lost 5 bases and J 0 bases, leaving 14 bases between the germline ends. This CDR3 has 14 residues. The DNA for the CDR3 is TGCAGCGTTCTCCCGACGGCGAGCTCCTACGAGCAGTACTTC. It is translated as CSVLPTASSYEQYF.